This is a list of T cell receptor beta chains from one sample in a study of cytomegalovirus exposure and HLA in healthy donors. Clones were sequenced by immunoSEQ multiplex PCR, and TCRdb holds only the in-frame ones, with some missing. The sample includes 200,000 or so clones, roughly 80% of them seen just once. The sequenced material came from PBMCs. Receptor source: a man aged 50-60 years in good health and CMV-seronegative. Each CDR3 is given with its conserved first and last residue. The D gene is left open where the match is weak. Some rows have no size entry. The others give once, few or many, or a class for an expanded clone.

d_gene,abundance,len,j_gene,v_gene,CDR3nt,CDR3aa
TRBD1,NA,15,TRBJ2-7,TRBV7-6,TGTGCCAGCAGCCCAAACAGGGGCTATGACTACGAGCAGTACTTC,CASSPNRGYDYEQYF
NA,NA,13,TRBJ1-5,TRBV27,TGTGCCAGCAGTTTATACGGGGATCAGCCCCAGCATTTT,CASSLYGDQPQHF
TRBD1,NA,15,TRBJ1-5,TRBV19,TGTGCCAGTAGGGGGGACAGGGGTCCCAATCAGCCCCAGCATTTT,CASRGDRGPNQPQHF
TRBD1,NA,15,TRBJ1-1,TRBV7-3,TGTGCCAGCAGCTCCGGACAGGGAATGAACACTGAAGCTTTCTTT,CASSSGQGMNTEAFF
NA,NA,10,TRBJ2-1,TRBV5-1,TGCGCCAGCAGCCAGGGAGAGCAGTTCTTC,CASSQGEQFF
TRBD2,NA,15,TRBJ2-1,TRBV5-1,TGCGCCAGCAGCTTGGGGACTAGCGGGAGTGGTTCCCGGTTCTTC,CASSLGTSGSGSRFF
TRBD2,NA,17,TRBJ2-1,TRBV28,TGTGCCAGCAGTTCACCGACTAGCGGGAGGACCTACAATGAGCAGTTCTTC,CASSSPTSGRTYNEQFF
TRBD2,NA,16,TRBJ2-5,TRBV6-5,TGTGCCAGCAGTTACTCTTCGGCGGGAGGGCCGGGGACCCAGTACTTC,CASSYSSAGGPGTQYF
NA,NA,15,TRBJ2-1,TRBV9,TGTGCCAGCAGTGTAGAGGGGGTTACCTACAATGAGCAGTTCTTC,CASSVEGVTYNEQFF
NA,NA,15,TRBJ1-2,TRBV4-1,TGCGCCAGCAGCCAACCCGGGTCCGATAACTATGGCTACACCTTC,CASSQPGSDNYGYTF
TRBD2,NA,17,TRBJ2-3,TRBV12-5,TGTGCTAGTGAACGGGGAACTAGCGGAGGGAGCACAGATACGCAGTATTTT,CASERGTSGGSTDTQYF
NA,NA,12,TRBJ2-1,TRBV2,TGTGCCAGCAGCCGACTTGGCAATGAGCAGTTCTTC,CASSRLGNEQFF
NA,NA,15,TRBJ1-2,TRBV4-1,TGCGCCAGCAGCCAAGATAGCCAGACTAACTATGGCTACACCTTC,CASSQDSQTNYGYTF
NA,NA,10,TRBJ1-1,TRBV9,TGTGCCAGCAGCCCACATGTAGCTTTCTTT,CASSPHVAFF
NA,NA,15,TRBJ1-6,TRBV6-5,TGTGCCAGCAGCCGCAGCGCCCCTTGGGATTCACCCCTCCACTTT,CASSRSAPWDSPLHF
TRBD2,NA,16,TRBJ2-2,TRBV5-4,TGTGCCAGCAGCCGGGGACTAGCGGCGAACACCGGGGAGCTGTTTTTT,CASSRGLAANTGELFF
NA,NA,14,TRBJ2-7,TRBV28,TGTGCCTTTTACTGGGAGAGGCAGGACCACGAGCAGTACTTC,CAFYWERQDHEQYF
NA,NA,15,TRBJ1-1,TRBV18,TGTGCCAGCTCACCATTACCAGTTACGAACACTGAAGCTTTCTTT,CASSPLPVTNTEAFF
NA,NA,15,TRBJ2-3,TRBV29-1,TGCAGCGTGAACCGACAGGGAGGTAGCACAGATACGCAGTATTTT,CSVNRQGGSTDTQYF
TRBD1,NA,17,TRBJ1-3,TRBV7-2,TGTGCCAGCAGCTTATTTTCTGAGGGGGCAGGTGGAAACACCATATATTTT,CASSLFSEGAGGNTIYF
NA,few,12,TRBJ2-1,TRBV30,TGTGCCTTCGGGGAGCTAAACAATGAGCAGTTCTTC,CAFGELNNEQFF
NA,NA,14,TRBJ2-7,TRBV27,TGTGCCAGCAGTTTCGGGGGACTTACCTACGAGCAGTACTTC,CASSFGGLTYEQYF
TRBD1,NA,16,TRBJ1-6,TRBV27,TGTGCCAGCAGTATACGGGACAGGGGGATACTTTCACCCCTCCACTTT,CASSIRDRGILSPLHF
NA,NA,14,TRBJ1-6,TRBV7-6,TGTGCCAGCAGCCCGGACAGAGGCAATTCACCCCTCCACTTT,CASSPDRGNSPLHF
TRBD2,NA,14,TRBJ2-7,TRBV27,TGTGCCAGCAGCACTAGCGGGAGCTCCTACGAGCACTACTTC,CASSTSGSSYEHYF
TRBD1,NA,17,TRBJ1-1,TRBV28,TGTGCCAGCAGTTTAGGGAGGACAGGGGTTTGGAACACTGAAGCTTTCTTT,CASSLGRTGVWNTEAFF
NA,NA,12,TRBJ1-4,TRBV10-3,TGTGCCATCAGTGAGTTGGGGGGAAAACTGTTTTTT,CAISELGGKLFF
NA,NA,13,TRBJ2-5,TRBV7-2,TGTGCCAGCAGCTTAAAGGGAGGAGAGACCCAGTACTTC,CASSLKGGETQYF
TRBD1,NA,10,TRBJ2-7,TRBV12-5,TGTGCTAGGACAGGGTACGAGCAGTACTTC,CARTGYEQYF
NA,NA,16,TRBJ2-5,TRBV5-1,TGCGCCAGCAGCTTGGGGGGGAGGAGTGAGCAAGAGACCCAGTACTTC,CASSLGGRSEQETQYF
NA,NA,16,TRBJ2-7,TRBV25-1,TGTGCCAGCAGTGAACGTGGCGGCCTAGTTGACTACGAGCAGTACTTC,CASSERGGLVDYEQYF
NA,NA,15,TRBJ2-2,TRBV14,TGTGCCAGCAGCCAAGAAATGAGGGGGATCGGGGAGCTGTTTTTT,CASSQEMRGIGELFF
NA,NA,13,TRBJ1-2,TRBV28,TGTGCCACCAGTTGGGGCCCTATCGGTGGCTACACCTTC,CATSWGPIGGYTF
TRBD1,NA,12,TRBJ2-1,TRBV5-1,TGCGCCAGCAGGGACAGGGCAGGAGAGCAGTTCTTC,CASRDRAGEQFF
TRBD1,once,16,TRBJ2-7,TRBV15,TGTGCCACCAGCAGACAGGGACAGGGACCGACCTACGAGCAGTACTTC,CATSRQGQGPTYEQYF
TRBD2,NA,12,TRBJ2-2,TRBV9,TGTGCCAGCAGCGTAGAGCGGGACGTGCTGTTTTTT,CASSVERDVLFF
TRBD1,few,16,TRBJ2-7,TRBV6-5,TGTGCCAGCAGTTACTCCCGGACAGGGGACTCCTACGAGCAGTACTTC,CASSYSRTGDSYEQYF
NA,NA,14,TRBJ1-2,TRBV6-5,TGTGCCAGCAGTTACTCCCAAAATTCCTATGGCTACACCTTC,CASSYSQNSYGYTF
TRBD2,NA,16,TRBJ2-7,TRBV10-2,TGCGCCAGCAGTGACCCCGGGGGGGGACTCTCCTACGAGCAGTACTTC,CASSDPGGGLSYEQYF
NA,NA,15,TRBJ2-1,TRBV27,TGTGCCAGCAGTCCATCGTGGGGGGAGATCAATGAGCAGTTCTTC,CASSPSWGEINEQFF
NA,NA,14,TRBJ1-4,TRBV9,TGTGCCAGCAGCGCATCACCGGGAATCGAAAAACTGTTTTTT,CASSASPGIEKLFF
NA,NA,15,TRBJ2-5,TRBV9,TGTGCCAGCAGCGTAGCGGGCAGGGCACAAGAGACCCAGTACTTC,CASSVAGRAQETQYF
TRBD2,NA,14,TRBJ2-7,TRBV27,TGTGCCAGCAGACTAGCGGGAGGAAGTAACGAGCAGTACTTC,CASRLAGGSNEQYF
NA,NA,13,TRBJ2-1,TRBV27,TGTGCCAGCAGTTTTTCGACATCTGATGAGCAGTTCTTC,CASSFSTSDEQFF
TRBD2,NA,14,TRBJ2-7,TRBV27,TGTGCCAGCAGTCAACTAGCGGGAGGCTACGAGCAGTACTTC,CASSQLAGGYEQYF
NA,NA,15,TRBJ2-2,TRBV13,TGTGCCAGCAGCCCCCCATCGTTGAGCACCGGGGGGCTGTTTTTT,CASSPPSLSTGGLFF
NA,NA,14,TRBJ1-1,TRBV6-1,TGTGCCAGCAGTGCACAGGCGATGAACACTGAAGCTTTCTTT,CASSAQAMNTEAFF
TRBD1,once,12,TRBJ2-1,TRBV7-9,TGTGCCAGCAGCTTAGAAGTGACAGGGCTGTTCTTC,CASSLEVTGLFF
TRBD2,NA,14,TRBJ2-7,TRBV10-3,TGTGCCATCAGAGAGGGCGGGAGTGGGTACGAGCAGTACTTC,CAIREGGSGYEQYF
TRBD2,NA,17,TRBJ2-7,TRBV2,TGTGCCAGCAGAACGGGACTAGCGGAACACAGCTCCTACGAGCAGTACTTC,CASRTGLAEHSSYEQYF
NA,NA,14,TRBJ1-1,TRBV23-1,TGCGCCAGCATACTCTTCAGACGGGACACTGAAGCTTTCTTT,CASILFRRDTEAFF
NA,NA,14,TRBJ1-1,TRBV11-1,TGTGCCAGCAGCGCCGGGACAAAGAACACTGAAGCTTTCTTT,CASSAGTKNTEAFF
NA,NA,13,TRBJ2-7,TRBV11-2,TGTGCCAGCAGCTTAGGACAGTCCTACGAGCAGTACTTC,CASSLGQSYEQYF
NA,NA,15,TRBJ2-1,TRBV6-5,TGTGCCAGCAGTTACGGGGAGCGGACCTACAATGAGCAGTTCTTC,CASSYGERTYNEQFF
NA,NA,15,TRBJ2-7,TRBV27,TGTGCCAGCAGTTTATCTGGGGACATGGTTTACGAGCAGTACTTC,CASSLSGDMVYEQYF
NA,NA,17,TRBJ2-3,TRBV6-1,TGTGCCAGCAGTGAAGATTCGGCGGGGTGGGGCACAGATACGCAGTATTTT,CASSEDSAGWGTDTQYF
NA,NA,11,TRBJ1-4,TRBV30,TGTGCCTGGAGTGTACTAGAAAAACTGTTTTTT,CAWSVLEKLFF
TRBD1,few,15,TRBJ2-1,TRBV9,TGTGCCAGCAGCCCAGGGGGCCTCTCCTACAATGAGCAGTTCTTC,CASSPGGLSYNEQFF
NA,NA,11,TRBJ2-1,TRBV10-3,TGTGCCATCAGTGCCGACAATGAGCAGTTCTTC,CAISADNEQFF